This T cell receptor (beta chain) emerged from a study of T cells in Graves' hyperthyroidism and ophthalmopathy. Findings of the study overall: Blood also held most thyroid clonotypes expanded beyond 0.001.

This clonotype was detected many times. Its target is unknown. V lost 3 bases and J lost 2; bases outside the gene matches: 7. CDR1 and CDR2 from the germline V gene are LGHDT and YNNKEL (reference sequence). The CDR3 has 16 amino acids. The study included ophthalmopathy patients with Clinical Activity Score at least 3, NOSPECS grade at least 4 and duration under 3 months. The TCR beta CDR3 regions underwent amplification using RNA transcripts as the source. In the first-round RT-PCR of the TCR CDR3, the HTBI primer set was used. MiXCR, applied by TCRdb to the multiplex PCR reads, yields one record per CDR3 protein. The data contain around 530,000 distinct CDR3 sequences, approximately 17% of them singletons.

Sequences were obtained from blood. The source of this sequence is a woman aged 18-35 years with Graves' ophthalmopathy. The chain uses TRBV3-1 and TRBJ2-3; 8 bases are shared with TRBD2. CDR3 sequence: CASSHVPGLDTDTQYF. The CDR3 DNA sequence: TGTGCCAGCAGCCATGTCCCGGGACTAGACACAGATACGCAGTATTTT.